Shown below are 11 T cell receptor beta chains from a single sample sequenced in a study of post-analysis software for immune sequencing data. Study-wide results and limits: TRBV5-6, TRBV5-1 and TRBV20-1 belonged to a set of roughly 5 TRBV segments that were more frequent in patients than controls.

Prepared libraries of TCR beta cDNA carried unique molecular identifiers. From the PCR reads, TCRdb called clonotypes with MiXCR, one entry per CDR3 protein. The sample carries 700,000 to 800,000 distinct CDR3 sequences, 25% to 30% recorded once. Their recognized antigens are unknown. The sample comprised blood. These receptors were taken from a girl aged 5-17 years with multiple sclerosis.

This clonotype was seen a few times. The V and J genes are TRBV20-1 and TRBJ2-1; 7 bases map to TRBD2. CDR1 is DFQATT and CDR2 is SNEGSKA in the germline V gene (reference sequence). CDR3 length: 16 amino acids. The V and J ends lost 5 bases and 4 bases, in that order; junction bases with no gene match: 14. CDR3 in DNA: TGCAGTGCTGCCTTTCCGCGTGGGGGGGAGTACAATGAGCAGTTCTTC. Encoded protein: CSAAFPRGGEYNEQFF.

This chain uses TRBV20-1 with TRBJ1-2, with no clear D. The length of the CDR3 is 13 residues. V shed 3 bases and J shed 5 bases, with 13 bases lying between them. Germline V gives CDR1 DFQATT, CDR2 SNEGSKA (reference sequence). As DNA, the CDR3 is TGCAGTGCTAGTGACGGGGTAGGGTATGGCTACACCTTC. Translation: CSASDGVGYGYTF.

This chain connects TRBV20-1 to TRBJ2-7, with D perhaps matching TRBD2 (6 bases). The CDR3 consists of 13 residues. The germline V gene has CDR1 DFQATT and CDR2 SNEGSKA (reference sequence). Trimming left V 5 bases short and J 3 bases short, with 14 bases between. The CDR3 region is CSAFPGTGYEQYF. CDR3 in DNA: TGCAGTGCTTTCCCCGGGACTGGCTACGAGCAGTACTTC.

J is TRBJ2-1 and V is TRBV28; TRBD1 is a possible D gene (5 bases). CDR1 and CDR2 (germline): MDHEN, SYDVKM. The CDR3 has 15 amino acids. Trimming cost V 5 bases and J 13 bases, with 24 bases left between them. CDR3 bases: TGTGCCAGCAGTCAAAACTTGGACACGCAAGAGACCCAGTTCTTC. Protein: CASSQNLDTQETQFF.

The chain recombines TRBV7-9 with TRBJ2-1, with 14 bases fitting TRBD2. This CDR3 is 16 amino acids long. J lost 9 bases, V lost 2 bases, and 6 bases had no gene match. CDR1 and CDR2 (germline): SEHNR, FQNEAQ (reference sequence). The CDR3 DNA is TGTGCCAGCAGCTTAACGATCGGACTAGCGGGAGGTGAGCAGTTCTTC. It translates to CASSLTIGLAGGEQFF.

V usage is TRBV29-1 and J usage is TRBJ1-1; no reliable D call. Germline-derived CDR1 and CDR2 are SQVTM and ANQGSEA. The CDR3 is 12 amino acids. Trimming left V 7 bases short and J 1 base short, with 10 bases between. This CDR3 is CSALFRNTEAFF. The CDR3 coding sequence is TGCAGCGCATTGTTTCGGAACACTGAAGCTTTCTTT.

In its sample, this clonotype was seen many times. The chain has TRBV29-1 and TRBJ1-2; TRBD1 matches 7 bases. The V and J ends lost 5 bases and 0 bases, in that order; junction bases with no gene match: 6. This CDR3 has 14 residues. The germline V gene has CDR1 SQVTM and CDR2 ANQGSEA. The CDR3 DNA reads as TGCAGCGTTCCCCCGGGGACAGCTAACTATGGCTACACCTTC. Translated, it gives CSVPPGTANYGYTF.

The V and J genes are TRBV20-1 and TRBJ2-5; D is undetermined. Germline values: CDR1 DFQATT, CDR2 SNEGSKA (reference sequence). This CDR3 region has 13 residues. Trimming left V 6 bases short and J 5 bases short, with 16 bases between. For the CDR3, the DNA is TGCAGTGCAACGACGGACGGAAAGGAGACCCAGTACTTC. Protein: CSATTDGKETQYF.

This clonotype was seen a handful of times. The chain recombines TRBV27 with TRBJ1-2, with D unresolved. Trimming stripped 3 bases from V and 3 bases from J, with 23 bases between. Germline V gene lookup returns CDR1 MNHEY and CDR2 SMNVEV (reference sequence). The CDR3 consists of 18 residues. CDR3 residues: CASSFGFRSAKGYYGYTF. The CDR3 DNA reads TGTGCCAGCAGTTTCGGATTTCGGTCCGCGAAAGGGTACTATGGCTACACCTTC.

This clonotype was observed a handful of times. This chain connects TRBV5-1 to TRBJ2-3, with D possibly matching TRBD2 (6 bases). The CDR3 contains 14 residues. Deletions cut 0 bases from V and 4 bases from J, with 9 bases between. Looked up from germline, CDR1 is SGHRS and CDR2 is YFSETQ. CDR3 nucleotides: TGCGCCAGCAGCTTGGTGGGACTCCCAGATACGCAGTATTTT. Protein sequence: CASSLVGLPDTQYF.

The CDR3 DNA reads as TGCAGCGCCTCAAGTGCAACTAATGAAGAACGGTTTTTT. Translation gives CSASSATNEERFF. The genes are TRBV20-1 and TRBJ1-4, with no clear D. The germline gives CDR1 DFQATT, CDR2 SNEGSKA (reference sequence). This CDR3 spans 13 amino acids.